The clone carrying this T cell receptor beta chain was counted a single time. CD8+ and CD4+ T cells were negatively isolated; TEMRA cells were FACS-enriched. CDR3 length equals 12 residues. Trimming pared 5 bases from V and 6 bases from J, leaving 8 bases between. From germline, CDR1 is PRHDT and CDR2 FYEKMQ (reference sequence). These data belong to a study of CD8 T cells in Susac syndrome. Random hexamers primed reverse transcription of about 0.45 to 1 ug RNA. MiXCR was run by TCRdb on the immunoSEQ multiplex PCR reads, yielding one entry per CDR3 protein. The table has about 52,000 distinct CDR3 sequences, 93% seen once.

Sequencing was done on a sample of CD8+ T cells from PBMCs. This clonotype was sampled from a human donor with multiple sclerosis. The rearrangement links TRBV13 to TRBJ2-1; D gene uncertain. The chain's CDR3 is CASSRGSNEQFF. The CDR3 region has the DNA TGTGCCAGCAGCCGTGGATCCAATGAGCAGTTCTTC.